The 26 T cell receptor beta chains below all came from one sample that was sequenced in a study of T cells after yellow fever vaccination. TCRdb re-analysed the 5' RACE reads in MiXCR, keeping a single row per CDR3 protein. The sample has some 290,000 distinct CDR3 sequences, 9.5% to 12% seen once. This sample comprised CD4+ T cells sorted from PBMCs, obtained 45 days after the yellow fever booster vaccination. The receptors were sampled from a man aged 18 to 35 who received the YFV17D yellow fever vaccine.

This clonotype has a handful of counts. J is TRBJ1-1 and V is TRBV29-1; TRBD1 matches 10 bases. Germline V gene lookup returns CDR1 SQVTM and CDR2 ANQGSEA. V shed 3 bases, J shed 6 bases, and the junction held 16 bases outside the gene matches. The CDR3 sequence is 17 residues long. The CDR3 reads CSVELLISGQGFPEAFF. The CDR3 DNA sequence: TGCAGCGTTGAGTTATTAATCTCGGGACAGGGGTTCCCTGAAGCTTTCTTT.

This clonotype showed up just a few times. V is TRBV6-1 and J is TRBJ2-2; D is unresolved. Germline CDR1 reads MNHNS; CDR2 reads SASEGT. This CDR3 has 13 amino acids. V was trimmed by 6 bases and J by 3 bases, leaving 8 bases between them. The CDR3 loop reads CASRDTYTGELFF. DNA of the CDR3: TGTGCCAGCAGAGACACCTACACCGGGGAGCTGTTTTTT.

The chain carries TRBV9 and TRBJ2-1, with no clear D. Germline CDR1 SGDLS, CDR2 YYNGEE. The germline V and J ends were trimmed by 4 bases and 8 bases, with 22 bases remaining between them. The CDR3 length is 16 residues. The CDR3 nucleotides are TGTGCCAGCAGCACCTCAGGTGTAAGCTTTTGGGATGAGCAGTTCTTC. It specifies CASSTSGVSFWDEQFF.

The rearrangement uses TRBV6-5 and TRBJ1-4, with D perhaps TRBD1 (6 bases). This CDR3 spans 15 amino acids. V gave up 7 bases and J gave up 7 bases, with 19 bases separating them. The germline CDR1 and CDR2 sequences are MNHEY and SVGAGI. CDR3 sequence reads: CASTSVDSLGEKLFF. In nucleotides, the CDR3 is TGTGCCAGCACCTCAGTGGACAGCTTAGGTGAAAAACTGTTTTTT.

The chain links TRBV18 to TRBJ2-1; D is possibly TRBD2 (7 bases). V was clipped by 0 bases and J by 0 bases, with 9 bases between them. The CDR3 extends over 16 amino acids. CDR1 is KGHSH, CDR2 LQKENI, per germline. CDR3 amino acids: CASSPPAGASYNEQFF. In DNA, the CDR3 is TGTGCCAGCTCACCACCGGCGGGGGCCTCCTACAATGAGCAGTTCTTC.

The chain links TRBV24-1 to TRBJ2-3; no clear D. This CDR3 spans 13 amino acids. The ends were cut back, 2 bases at V and 6 bases at J, with 8 bases in the middle. Germline CDR1 KGHDR, CDR2 SFDVKD. The CDR3 DNA sequence: TGTGCCACCAGTGATTCGACCTTGGATACGCAGTATTTT. Translated: CATSDSTLDTQYF.

This clonotype occurred a few times. V and J are TRBV12-3 or TRBV12-4 and TRBJ2-3; a possible D gene is TRBD2 (6 bases). V gave up 6 bases and J gave up 0 bases, with 16 bases separating them. CDR3 length: 16 residues. This chain's CDR3 is CASSQGLYPSTDTQYF. CDR3 in DNA: TGTGCCAGCAGCCAGGGACTTTACCCTAGCACAGATACGCAGTATTTT.

The sample holds many counts of this clonotype. The chain employs TRBV5-4 and TRBJ2-1; D is perhaps TRBD1 (6 bases). CDR1 is SGHNT, CDR2 YYREEE, per germline (reference sequence). V lost 0 bases and J 4 bases, leaving 8 bases between the germline ends. The CDR3 contains 14 residues. The CDR3 here is CASSLGTAYNEQFF. The CDR3 nucleotides are TGTGCCAGCAGCTTGGGGACAGCATACAATGAGCAGTTCTTC.

This clonotype was picked up a small number of times. Here the CDR3 reads CASRDTPNYGYTF. The CDR3 DNA reads as TGTGCCAGCAGGGACACCCCTAACTATGGCTACACCTTC. The V gene is TRBV2, the J gene TRBJ1-2, with D tentatively TRBD1 (5 bases). Germline assignment: CDR1 SNHLY and CDR2 FYNNEI. The CDR3 runs 13 residues. Trimming shortened V by 6 bases and J by 0 bases, and 8 bases separated the two germline ends.

This clonotype was counted many times. The rearrangement uses TRBV19 and TRBJ2-2; 9 nucleotides align to TRBD1. CDR3 length equals 15 residues. The ends lost 4 bases at V and 5 bases at J; junction bases unmatched: 5. CDR1 and CDR2 (germline): LNHDA, SQIVND (reference sequence). This chain's CDR3 is CASSTGQGWTGELFF. The CDR3 DNA reads as TGTGCCAGTAGTACGGGACAGGGATGGACCGGGGAGCTGTTTTTT. Complete variable domain (other parts from reference TRBV19 and TRBJ2-2): DGGITQSPKYLFRKEGQNVTLSCEQNLNHDAMYWYRQDPGQGLRLIYYSQIVNDFQKGDIAEGYSVSREKKESFPLTVTSAQKNPTAFYLCASSTGQGWTGELFFGEGSRLTVL.

The rearrangement uses TRBV6-2 or TRBV6-3 and TRBJ2-7, with 9 bases that match TRBD2. The CDR3 totals 16 residues. In germline, CDR1 is MNHEY, CDR2 SVGEGT. After removal of 2 bases from V and 5 bases from J, the junction contained 10 bases not matched to a gene. As DNA, the CDR3 is TGTGCCAGCAGTTACCACTATAGCGGGGGCGGAGACGAGCAGTACGTC. As protein: CASSYHYSGGGDEQYV.

The rearrangement joins TRBV19 to TRBJ2-1; tentatively, D is TRBD1 (6 bases). The V gene lost 0 bases and the J gene lost 12 bases, with 18 bases spanning the gap. The CDR3 runs to 15 residues. CDR1 is LNHDA and CDR2 is SQIVND in the germline V gene (reference sequence). The CDR3 nucleotides read TGTGCCAGTAGTATAGACCGGTCGTCAGGGGTCGTGCAGTTCTTC. Amino acid sequence: CASSIDRSSGVVQFF.

This clonotype was seen repeatedly, ten times or more. This sequence joins TRBV5-4 and TRBJ1-3, with 10 bases matching TRBD1. The CDR3 contains 17 residues. The trim removed 4 bases at V and 0 bases at J, leaving 7 bases unmatched. Germline V gives CDR1 SGHNT, CDR2 YYREEE (reference sequence). CDR3 sequence: CASSVGDRGLSGNTIYF. The CDR3 nucleotides are TGTGCCAGCAGCGTTGGGGACAGGGGCCTCTCTGGAAACACCATATATTTT.

This chain uses TRBV11-1 with TRBJ2-1; 10 nucleotides agree with TRBD2. The germline gives CDR1 SGHAT, CDR2 FQDESV (reference sequence). The CDR3 is 14 residues long. V shed 4 bases, J shed 8 bases, and the junction held 5 bases outside the gene matches. CDR3 sequence: CASSSSGGLDEQFF. In DNA form, the CDR3 reads TGTGCCAGCAGCTCTAGCGGGGGTTTGGATGAGCAGTTCTTC.

This clonotype showed up just a few times. V and J are TRBV20-1 and TRBJ2-5, with 8 bases lining up with TRBD2. The junction had 5 bases not matched to a gene; V was cut back by 3 bases and J by 2 bases. The CDR3 has 14 residues. The germline gives CDR1 DFQATT, CDR2 SNEGSKA (reference sequence). CDR3 bases: TGCAGTGCTAGCGGGACTAGGAGTCAAGAGACCCAGTACTTC. This sequence encodes CSASGTRSQETQYF.

The chain links TRBV6-1 to TRBJ1-2, with D possibly TRBD1 on 5 matching bases. The germline V gene has CDR1 MNHNS and CDR2 SASEGT. Trimming removed 5 bases from V and 4 bases from J, with 8 bases in between. The length of the CDR3 is 12 residues. This CDR3 is CASSQGIYGYTF. CDR3 bases: TGTGCCAGCAGTCAGGGAATCTATGGCTACACCTTC.

This clonotype was counted a single time. The V gene is TRBV6-2 or TRBV6-3, the J gene TRBJ2-5; D is undetermined. V shed 0 bases and J shed 5 bases, with 10 bases lying between them. In germline, CDR1 is MNHEY, CDR2 SVGEGT. The CDR3 is made up of 14 amino acids. CDR3 in DNA: TGTGCCAGCAGTTACTCGACTGGGTTTGAGACCCAGTACTTC. Its protein is CASSYSTGFETQYF.

This clonotype showed up just a few times. The CDR3 nucleotides are TGTGCCACCAGTGCCCTAGACTCGCCCTCCTACGAGCAGTACTTC. As protein: CATSALDSPSYEQYF. This chain connects TRBV24-1 to TRBJ2-7, with D hard to call. Trimming left V 5 bases short and J 0 bases short, with 13 bases between. This CDR3 is built from 15 residues. CDR1 and CDR2 (germline): KGHDR, SFDVKD.

The V gene is TRBV5-6, the J gene TRBJ2-5, with a weak D call TRBD2 (5 bases). Trimming stripped 1 base from V and 4 bases from J, with 8 bases between. Germline CDR1 and CDR2: SGHDT and YYEEEE. The CDR3 loop spans 13 amino acids. The DNA for the CDR3 is TGTGCCAGCAGCTTGCAGCTAGCAGAGACCCAGTACTTC. Translated, it gives CASSLQLAETQYF. The full variable domain, completed using reference TRBV5-6 and TRBJ2-5, is DAGVTQSPTHLIKTRGQQVTLRCSPKSGHDTVSWYQQALGQGPQFIFQYYEEEERQRGNFPDRFSGHQFPNYSSELNVNALLLGDSALYLCASSLQLAETQYFGPGTRLLVL.

This chain joins TRBV6-2 or TRBV6-3 and TRBJ1-2; 10 bases are shared with TRBD1. V gave up 7 bases and J gave up 7 bases; unmatched junction bases: 6. Germline V lookup: CDR1 MNHEY, CDR2 SVGEGT. CDR3 size: 13 residues. The CDR3 spells CASTDRDRGGYTF. The CDR3 coding sequence is TGTGCCAGCACCGATCGGGACAGGGGTGGCTACACCTTC.

This clonotype came up a few times. The chain couples TRBV20-1 to TRBJ1-5; D might be TRBD1 (6 bases). Germline V gives CDR1 DFQATT, CDR2 SNEGSKA (reference sequence). The CDR3 extends over 14 amino acids. Trimming removed 3 bases at V and 5 bases at J, with 14 bases between. The CDR3: CSARIGGRHQPQHF. The DNA of the CDR3 is TGCAGTGCTAGGATCGGGGGGCGACATCAGCCCCAGCATTTT.

In DNA, the CDR3 is TGCGCCAGCAGCTTGGAGGCGACGGGACAGCCCCAGCATTTT. It encodes CASSLEATGQPQHF. The chain combines TRBV5-1 with TRBJ1-5; no clear D. CDR1 is SGHRS, CDR2 YFSETQ, per germline. This CDR3 has 14 amino acids. The germline V and J ends were trimmed by 0 bases and 7 bases, with 11 bases remaining between them.

This clonotype was counted a few times. The chain recombines TRBV6-5 with TRBJ1-2; 7 bases align to TRBD1. Germline loops: CDR1 MNHEY, CDR2 SVGAGI. This CDR3 comprises 14 residues. J was trimmed by 4 bases and V by 6 bases; bases with no gene match: 8. The CDR3 DNA sequence: TGTGCCAGCAGCCCTCAGGGGGTCAGCTATGGCTACACCTTC. It encodes CASSPQGVSYGYTF.

This clonotype has ten or more counts. The chain carries TRBV6-5 and TRBJ1-1; D gene ambiguous. Trimming stripped 6 bases from V and 1 base from J, with 12 bases between. CDR3 size: 14 residues. Looked up from germline, CDR1 is MNHEY and CDR2 is SVGAGI. DNA of the CDR3: TGTGCCAGCAGCCCCCGTTTGGAGAACACTGAAGCTTTCTTT. It specifies CASSPRLENTEAFF.

This clonotype was seen a handful of times. CDR3 region: CASSPRVTSAEAFF. The CDR3, as DNA: TGTGCCAGCAGCCCCCGGGTAACCTCGGCCGAAGCTTTCTTT. This chain connects TRBV3-1 to TRBJ1-1; D is undetermined. V lost 4 bases, J lost 8 bases, and 17 bases lay in between. Germline assignment: CDR1 LGHDT and CDR2 YNNKEL (reference sequence). The CDR3 is made up of 14 amino acids.

This clonotype was seen only a few times. The V and J genes are TRBV7-2 and TRBJ2-7; TRBD1 matches 7 bases. The trim removed 5 bases at V and 0 bases at J, leaving 7 bases unmatched. The CDR3 consists of 15 residues. Germline V gene lookup returns CDR1 SGHTA and CDR2 FQGNSA. In DNA, the CDR3 is TGTGCCAGCAGCAGCCGGGACAGTGACTCCTACGAGCAGTACTTC. Translating it yields CASSSRDSDSYEQYF.